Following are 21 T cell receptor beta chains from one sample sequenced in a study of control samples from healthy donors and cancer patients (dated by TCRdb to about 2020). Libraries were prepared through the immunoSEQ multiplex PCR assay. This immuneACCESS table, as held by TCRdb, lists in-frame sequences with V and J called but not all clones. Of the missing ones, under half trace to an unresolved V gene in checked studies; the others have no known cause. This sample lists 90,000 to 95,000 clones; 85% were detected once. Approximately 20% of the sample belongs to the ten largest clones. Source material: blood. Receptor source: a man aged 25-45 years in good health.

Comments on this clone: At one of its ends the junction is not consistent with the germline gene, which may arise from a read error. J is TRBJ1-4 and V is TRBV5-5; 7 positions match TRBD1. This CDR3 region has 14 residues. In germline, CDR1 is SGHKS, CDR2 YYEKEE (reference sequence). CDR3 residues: CASNLGQYNEKLFF. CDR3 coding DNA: TGTGCCAGCAACTTGGGACAGTATAATGAAAAACTGTTTTTT. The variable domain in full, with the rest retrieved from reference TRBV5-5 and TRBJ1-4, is DAGVTQSPTHLIKTRGQQVTLRCSPISGHKSVSWYQQVLGQGPQFIFQYYEKEERGRGNFPDRFSARQFPNYSSELNVNALLLGDSALYLCASNLGQYNEKLFFGSGTQLSVL.

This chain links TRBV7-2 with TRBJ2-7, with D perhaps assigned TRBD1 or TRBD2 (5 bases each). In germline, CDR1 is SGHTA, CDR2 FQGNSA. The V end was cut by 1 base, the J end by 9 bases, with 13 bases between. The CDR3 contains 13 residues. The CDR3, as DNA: TGTGCCAGCAGCTTAGGGCCGGGACGAGCGCAGTACTTC. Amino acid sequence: CASSLGPGRAQYF.

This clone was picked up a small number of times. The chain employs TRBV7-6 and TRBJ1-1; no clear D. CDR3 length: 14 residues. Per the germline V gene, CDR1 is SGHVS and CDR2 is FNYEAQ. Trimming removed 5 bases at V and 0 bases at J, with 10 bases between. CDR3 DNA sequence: TGTGCCAGCAGCCTCCGGGAAATGAACACTGAAGCTTTCTTT. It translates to CASSLREMNTEAFF.

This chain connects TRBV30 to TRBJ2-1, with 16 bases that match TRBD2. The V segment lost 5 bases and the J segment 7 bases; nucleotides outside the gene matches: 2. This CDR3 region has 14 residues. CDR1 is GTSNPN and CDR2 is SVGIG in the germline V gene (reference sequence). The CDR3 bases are TGTGCCTGGGAGGGACTAGCGGGGGGGAATGAGCAGTTCTTC. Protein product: CAWEGLAGGNEQFF.

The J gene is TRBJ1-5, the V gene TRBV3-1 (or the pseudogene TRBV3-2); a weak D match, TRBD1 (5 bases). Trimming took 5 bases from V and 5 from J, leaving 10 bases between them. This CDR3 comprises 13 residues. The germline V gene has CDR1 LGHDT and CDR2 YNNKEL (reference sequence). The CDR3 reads CASSWGEDQPQHF. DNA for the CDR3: TGTGCCAGCAGCTGGGGGGAAGATCAGCCCCAGCATTTT.

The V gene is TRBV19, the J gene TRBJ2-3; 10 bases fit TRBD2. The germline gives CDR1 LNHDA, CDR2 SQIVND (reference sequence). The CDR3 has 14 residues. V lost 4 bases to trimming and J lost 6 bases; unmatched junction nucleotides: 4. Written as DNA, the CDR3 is TGTGCCAGTAGTAATAGCGGGGGGACCGATACGCAGTATTTT. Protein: CASSNSGGTDTQYF.

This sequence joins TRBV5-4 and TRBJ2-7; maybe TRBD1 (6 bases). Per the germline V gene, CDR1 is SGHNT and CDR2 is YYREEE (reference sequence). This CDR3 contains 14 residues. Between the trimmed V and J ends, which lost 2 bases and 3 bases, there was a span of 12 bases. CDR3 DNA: TGTGCCAGCAGCTTCGGGGACAAATTCTACGAGCAGTACTTC. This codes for CASSFGDKFYEQYF.

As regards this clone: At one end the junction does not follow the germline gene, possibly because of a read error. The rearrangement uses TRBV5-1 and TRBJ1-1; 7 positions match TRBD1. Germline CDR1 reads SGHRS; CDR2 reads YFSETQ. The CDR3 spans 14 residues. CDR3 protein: CASSLGGRGRSLVF. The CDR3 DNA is TGCGCCAGCAGCTTGGGTGGCAGGGGGAGAAGCTTGGTCTTT.

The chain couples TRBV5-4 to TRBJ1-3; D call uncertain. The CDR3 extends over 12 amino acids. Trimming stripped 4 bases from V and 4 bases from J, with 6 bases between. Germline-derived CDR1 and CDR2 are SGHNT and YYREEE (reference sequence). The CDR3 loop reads CASSGDGNTIYF. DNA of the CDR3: TGTGCCAGCAGCGGCGACGGAAACACCATATATTTT.

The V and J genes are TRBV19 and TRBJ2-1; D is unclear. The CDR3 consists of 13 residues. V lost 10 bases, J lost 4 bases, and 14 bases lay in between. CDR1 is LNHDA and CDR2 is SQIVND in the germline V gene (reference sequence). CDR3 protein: CATRRSGYNEQFF. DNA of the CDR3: TGTGCCACCAGAAGGTCCGGTTACAATGAGCAGTTCTTC.

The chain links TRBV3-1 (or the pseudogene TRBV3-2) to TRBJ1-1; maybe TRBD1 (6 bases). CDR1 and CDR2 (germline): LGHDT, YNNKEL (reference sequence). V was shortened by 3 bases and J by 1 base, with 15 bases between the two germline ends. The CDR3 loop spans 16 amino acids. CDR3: CASSHYREVKNTEAFF. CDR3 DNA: TGTGCCAGCAGCCACTACAGGGAAGTGAAGAACACTGAAGCTTTCTTT.

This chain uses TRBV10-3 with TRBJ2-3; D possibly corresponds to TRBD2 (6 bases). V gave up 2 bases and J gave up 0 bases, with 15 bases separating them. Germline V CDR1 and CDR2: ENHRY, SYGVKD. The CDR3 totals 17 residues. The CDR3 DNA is TGTGCCATCAGTGAGCCAGCTACCGGGACTAGCACAGATACGCAGTATTTT. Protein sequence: CAISEPATGTSTDTQYF.

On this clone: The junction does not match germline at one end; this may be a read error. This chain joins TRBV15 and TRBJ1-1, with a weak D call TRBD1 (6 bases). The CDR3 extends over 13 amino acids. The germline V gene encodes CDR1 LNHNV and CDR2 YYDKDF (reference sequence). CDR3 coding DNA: TGTGCCACAAGCAGGGGAATGAACACTGAAGCTTTCTTT. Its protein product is CATSRGMNTEAFF.

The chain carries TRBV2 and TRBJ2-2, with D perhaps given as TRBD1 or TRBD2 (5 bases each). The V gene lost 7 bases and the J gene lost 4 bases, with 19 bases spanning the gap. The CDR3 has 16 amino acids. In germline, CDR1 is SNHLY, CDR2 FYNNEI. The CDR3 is CASIEGPSSFTGELFF. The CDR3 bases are TGTGCCAGCATTGAGGGACCGTCGAGTTTCACCGGGGAGCTGTTTTTT.

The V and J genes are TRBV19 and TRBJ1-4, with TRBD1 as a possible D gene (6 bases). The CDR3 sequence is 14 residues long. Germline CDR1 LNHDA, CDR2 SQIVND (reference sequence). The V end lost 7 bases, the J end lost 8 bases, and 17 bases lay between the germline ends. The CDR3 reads CASINVGGGEKLFF. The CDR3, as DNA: TGTGCCAGTATCAATGTAGGGGGAGGAGAAAAACTGTTTTTT.

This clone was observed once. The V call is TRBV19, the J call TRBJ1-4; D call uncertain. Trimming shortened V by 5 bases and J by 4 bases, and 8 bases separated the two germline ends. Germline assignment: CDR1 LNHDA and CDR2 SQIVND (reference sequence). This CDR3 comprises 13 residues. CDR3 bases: TGTGCCAGTAGTTTTTCACATAATGAAAAACTGTTTTTT. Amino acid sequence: CASSFSHNEKLFF. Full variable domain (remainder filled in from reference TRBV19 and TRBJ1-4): DGGITQSPKYLFRKEGQNVTLSCEQNLNHDAMYWYRQDPGQGLRLIYYSQIVNDFQKGDIAEGYSVSREKKESFPLTVTSAQKNPTAFYLCASSFSHNEKLFFGSGTQLSVL.

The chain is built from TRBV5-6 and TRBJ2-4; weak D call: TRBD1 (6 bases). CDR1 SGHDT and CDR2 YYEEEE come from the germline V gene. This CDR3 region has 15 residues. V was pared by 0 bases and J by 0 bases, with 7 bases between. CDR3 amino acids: CASSLGGLAKNIQYF. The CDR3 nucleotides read TGTGCCAGCAGCTTGGGGGGGCTAGCCAAAAACATTCAGTACTTC.

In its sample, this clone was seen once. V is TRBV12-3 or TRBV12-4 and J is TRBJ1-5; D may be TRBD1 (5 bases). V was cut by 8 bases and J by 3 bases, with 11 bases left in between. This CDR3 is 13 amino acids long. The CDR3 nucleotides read TGTGCCAGCGGTCAGGGCATCAATCAGCCCCAGCATTTT. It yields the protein CASGQGINQPQHF.

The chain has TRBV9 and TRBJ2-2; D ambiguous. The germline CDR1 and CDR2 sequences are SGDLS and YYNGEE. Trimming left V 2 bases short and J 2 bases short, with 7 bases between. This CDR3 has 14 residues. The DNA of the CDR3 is TGTGCCAGCAGCGTCCGCAGCAACACCGGGGAGCTGTTTTTT. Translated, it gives CASSVRSNTGELFF.

In DNA, the CDR3 is TGTGCCAGCAGCAAGACAGGGATGTACGAGCAGTACTTC. Protein sequence: CASSKTGMYEQYF. The rearrangement links TRBV7-9 to TRBJ2-7; 7 bases map to TRBD1. Germline V gives CDR1 SEHNR, CDR2 FQNEAQ (reference sequence). The J segment lost 4 bases and the V segment lost 5 bases, leaving 5 bases of the junction unmatched. This CDR3 region has 13 residues.

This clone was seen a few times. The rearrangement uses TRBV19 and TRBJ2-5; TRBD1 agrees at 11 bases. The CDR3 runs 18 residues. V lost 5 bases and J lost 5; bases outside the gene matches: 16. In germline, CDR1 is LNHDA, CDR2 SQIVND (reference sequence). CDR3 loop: CASSVDRGRPSRSETQYF. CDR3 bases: TGTGCCAGTAGTGTGGACAGGGGGCGGCCTAGTCGATCTGAGACCCAGTACTTC.